The 5 T cell receptor beta chains below all came from one sample that was sequenced in a study of OX40 agonist ivuxolimab in advanced cancers. The table came from immunoSEQ multiplex PCR; TCRdb's copy has only in-frame clones and leaves some out. The sample shows about 61,000 clones, about 88% of them seen only once. Here the sequenced sample was CD4+ or CD8+ T cells sorted from blood, taken in a trial of the OX40 agonist ivuxolimab. These receptors were taken from an adult with an advanced solid tumor such as melanoma, head and neck, liver or kidney cancer.

The chain is built from TRBV7-9 and TRBJ1-2, with 9 nucleotides matching TRBD1. This CDR3 comprises 15 residues. Trimming at V came to 4 bases and at J to 0 bases, leaving 3 bases not matched to a gene. The germline gives CDR1 SEHNR, CDR2 FQNEAQ (reference sequence). The CDR3 protein is CASSYGTGTNYGYTF. CDR3 sequence (DNA): TGTGCCAGCAGCTATGGGACAGGGACTAACTATGGCTACACCTTC. Drawing the rest from reference TRBV7-9 and TRBJ1-2, the complete variable domain is DTGVSQNPRHKITKRGQNVTFRCDPISEHNRLYWYRQTLGQGPEFLTYFQNEAQLEKSRLLSDRFSAERPKGSFSTLEIQRTEQGDSAMYLCASSYGTGTNYGYTFGSGTRLTVV.

The genes are TRBV27 and TRBJ1-2; TRBD1 aligns across 11 bases. The CDR3 runs 16 residues. V trimming: 1 base; J trimming: 2 bases; junction bases outside the gene matches: 3. The germline gives CDR1 MNHEY, CDR2 SMNVEV (reference sequence). Here the CDR3 reads CASSLFGQGANYGYTF. In DNA form, the CDR3 reads TGTGCCAGCAGTTTATTTGGACAGGGGGCCAACTATGGCTACACCTTC.

The V call is TRBV27, the J call TRBJ1-6, with a possible D match to TRBD1 (6 bases). The germline gives CDR1 MNHEY, CDR2 SMNVEV (reference sequence). Trimming removed 3 bases from V and 7 bases from J, with 16 bases in between. This CDR3 has 16 residues. In DNA, the CDR3 is TGTGCCAGCAGTTTCTCACCTCAGGGGAGGAATTCACCCCTCCACTTT. Protein: CASSFSPQGRNSPLHF.

The chain combines TRBV19 with TRBJ2-1; TRBD2 matches 11 bases. The germline V gene encodes CDR1 LNHDA and CDR2 SQIVND (reference sequence). Trimming removed 6 bases from V and 0 bases from J; junction bases left unmatched: 13. The CDR3 runs to 19 residues. CDR3 nucleotide sequence: TGTGCCAGTAGACTCGCCGGGACTAGCGGCCCTAGCTCCTACAATGAGCAGTTCTTC. Amino acid sequence: CASRLAGTSGPSSYNEQFF.

The V call is TRBV6-1, the J call TRBJ2-3; the match to TRBD2 covers 7 bases. Germline lookup yields CDR1 MNHNS and CDR2 SASEGT. V lost 4 bases and J lost 6; bases outside the gene matches: 7. CDR3 size: 14 residues. The CDR3 region is CASSGDAGGDTQYF. CDR3 nucleotides: TGTGCCAGCAGTGGGGACGCCGGGGGGGATACGCAGTATTTT.